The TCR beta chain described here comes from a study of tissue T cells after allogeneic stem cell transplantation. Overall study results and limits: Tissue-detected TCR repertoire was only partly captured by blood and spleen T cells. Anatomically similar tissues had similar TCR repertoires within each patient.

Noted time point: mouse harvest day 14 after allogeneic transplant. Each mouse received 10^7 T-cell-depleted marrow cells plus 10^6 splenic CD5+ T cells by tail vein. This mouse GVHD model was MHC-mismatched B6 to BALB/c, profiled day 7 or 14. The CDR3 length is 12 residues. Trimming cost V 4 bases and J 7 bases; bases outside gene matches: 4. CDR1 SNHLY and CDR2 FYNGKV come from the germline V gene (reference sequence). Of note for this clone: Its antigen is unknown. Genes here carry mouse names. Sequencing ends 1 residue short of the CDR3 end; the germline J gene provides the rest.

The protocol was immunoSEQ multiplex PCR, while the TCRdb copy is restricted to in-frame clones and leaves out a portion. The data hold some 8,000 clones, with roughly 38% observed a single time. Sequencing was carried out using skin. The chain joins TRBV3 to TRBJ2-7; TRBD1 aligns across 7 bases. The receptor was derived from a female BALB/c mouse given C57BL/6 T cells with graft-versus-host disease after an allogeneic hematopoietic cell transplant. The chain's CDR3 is CASSSTGKEQYF. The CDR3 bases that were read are TGTGCCAGCAGCTCGACAGGGAAGGAACAGTAC.